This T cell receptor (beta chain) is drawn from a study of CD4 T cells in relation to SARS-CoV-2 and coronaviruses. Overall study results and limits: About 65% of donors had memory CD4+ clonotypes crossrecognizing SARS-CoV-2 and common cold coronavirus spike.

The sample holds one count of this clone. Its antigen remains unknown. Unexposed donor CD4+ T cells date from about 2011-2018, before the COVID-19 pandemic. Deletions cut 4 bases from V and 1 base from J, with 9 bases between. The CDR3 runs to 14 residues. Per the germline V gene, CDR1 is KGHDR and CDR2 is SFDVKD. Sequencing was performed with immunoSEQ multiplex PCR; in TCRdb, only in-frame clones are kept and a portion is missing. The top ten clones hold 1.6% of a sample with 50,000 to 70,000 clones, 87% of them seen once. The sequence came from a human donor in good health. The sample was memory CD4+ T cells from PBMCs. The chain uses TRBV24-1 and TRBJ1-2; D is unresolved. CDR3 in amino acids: CATSDPTRNYGYTF. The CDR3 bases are TGTGCCACCAGTGACCCTACCCGTAACTATGGCTACACCTTC.